This entry concerns a single TCR beta chain. Its specificity is not known. The data originate from a study of cytomegalovirus exposure and HLA in healthy donors. General observations from the study: Per a prior analysis, the majority of TCR beta V segments were productive roughly 87% or roughly 30% of the time.

The PCR used 60 Vbeta and 13 Jbeta primers. The repertoire was sequenced with immunoSEQ multiplex PCR; TCRdb's copy has only in-frame clones and lacks some. The sample lists under 250,000 clones, about 78% occurring once. The CDR3 runs to 15 residues. V was shortened by 6 bases and J by 5 bases, with 17 bases between the two germline ends. CDR1 is SEHNR, CDR2 FQNEAQ, per germline (reference sequence). The clonotype originates from a male donor in good health and CMV-seronegative. This chain joins TRBV7-9 and TRBJ2-1, with D perhaps matching TRBD2 (6 bases). The sequenced sample was PBMCs. CDR3 DNA: TGTGCCAGCAGTATGATCGGGAGTGGCGACAATGAGCAGTTCTTC. It is translated as CASSMIGSGDNEQFF.